Listed here is a single T cell receptor (beta chain). The antigen is not known. Every TCR beta cDNA library bore unique molecular identifiers. T cells numbering roughly 1 to 10 million yielded approximately 500,000 cDNA molecules. MiXCR, applied by TCRdb to the PCR reads, yields one record per CDR3 protein. Among some 690,000 distinct CDR3 sequences listed, approximately 59% were seen once. The data are from a study of post-analysis software for immune sequencing data. Study context: Several disease courses (relapsing-remitting, secondary progressive and progressive-relapsing) of multiple sclerosis were included. Whole-study results and caveats: Same-batch samples co-clustered strongly by F measure. A few TRBV segments were significantly more frequent in patients than in controls. TRBV5-6, TRBV5-1 and TRBV20-1 were among these segments. Controls showed significantly higher normalized Chao1 diversity than did multiple sclerosis patients.

CDR1 and CDR2 from the germline V gene are SNHLY and FYNNEI. V was pared by 5 bases and J by 5 bases, with 7 bases of the junction left unmatched. This CDR3 has 14 amino acids. The J gene is TRBJ2-7, the V gene TRBV2, with 9 bases fitting TRBD1. The sequencing sample was made of blood. The clonotype originates from a girl aged 2-10 years with multiple sclerosis. The CDR3 loop is CASSHWTGEDEQYF. The CDR3 DNA follows: TGTGCCAGCAGTCACTGGACAGGGGAAGACGAGCAGTACTTC.